This T cell receptor (beta chain) was recovered during a study of long-term antiretroviral therapy in people with HIV. The study, taken as a whole, reports: Absence of data on ART adherence, viral resistance or therapy changes was noted.

The assay, immunoSEQ v3.0, was run at survey level. Here immunoSEQ multiplex PCR was the method, and the copy in TCRdb shows in-frame clones only, minus some. Here the sample spans 32,000 or so clones, over 80% being singletons. Germline assignment: CDR1 MGHRA and CDR2 YSYEKL. The CDR3 length is 17 residues. With 0 bases removed from V and 1 base from J, the gap between germline ends came to 15 bases. Turning to this clone: Its matching antigen is unknown.

The TCR was taken from a man aged 45-60 years with HIV. The V and J genes are TRBV4-1 and TRBJ1-2, with no clear D. Sequencing was performed on unsorted PBMCs, taken 3.2 years before starting antiretroviral therapy. CDR3 loop: CASSQESQRRVNYGYTF. As DNA, the CDR3 is TGCGCCAGCAGCCAAGAGAGTCAAAGAAGGGTTAACTATGGCTACACCTTC.